This TCR beta chain is drawn from a study of blood T cell repertoires in COVID-19. V was trimmed by 6 bases and J by 0 bases, leaving 12 bases between them. The CDR3 loop spans 14 amino acids. Germline CDR1 is MNHEY and CDR2 is SVGAGI. The data were produced by immunoSEQ multiplex PCR, yet TCRdb's version contains in-frame clones alone and is incomplete. In the table there are under 75,000 clones, about four fifths of which are singletons. J is TRBJ2-7 and V is TRBV6-5; D might be TRBD1 (6 bases). The specimen was peripheral blood. The receptor's source is an older man who had recovered from COVID-19. As DNA, the CDR3 is TGTGCCAGCAGGGAGACAGGAGTCTCCTACGAGCAGTACTTC. The encoded protein is CASRETGVSYEQYF.